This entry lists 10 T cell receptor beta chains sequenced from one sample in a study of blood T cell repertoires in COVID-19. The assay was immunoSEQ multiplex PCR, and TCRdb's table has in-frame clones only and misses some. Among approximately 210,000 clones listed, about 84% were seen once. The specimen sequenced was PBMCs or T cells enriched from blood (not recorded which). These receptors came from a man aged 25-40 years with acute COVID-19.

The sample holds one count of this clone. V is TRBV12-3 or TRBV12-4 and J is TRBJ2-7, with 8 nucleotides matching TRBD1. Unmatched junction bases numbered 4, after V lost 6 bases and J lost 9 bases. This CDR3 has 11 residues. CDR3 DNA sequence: TGTGCCAGCAGCCCAGGGGGCCGGCAGTACTTC. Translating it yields CASSPGGRQYF.

DNA of the CDR3: TGCAGCGTTGGCGAGGGGAACACTGAAGCTTTCTTT. This gives the protein CSVGEGNTEAFF. This chain uses TRBV29-1 with TRBJ1-1; D is ambiguous. The V end was cut by 4 bases, the J end by 1 base, with 7 bases between. The germline CDR1 and CDR2 sequences are SQVTM and ANQGSEA. This CDR3 spans 12 amino acids.

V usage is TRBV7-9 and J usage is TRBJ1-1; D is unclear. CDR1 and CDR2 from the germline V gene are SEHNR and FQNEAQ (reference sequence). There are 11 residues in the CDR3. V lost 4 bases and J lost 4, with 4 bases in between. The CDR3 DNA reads TGTGCCAGCAGCTCGTTCACTGAAGCTTTCTTT. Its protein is CASSSFTEAFF.

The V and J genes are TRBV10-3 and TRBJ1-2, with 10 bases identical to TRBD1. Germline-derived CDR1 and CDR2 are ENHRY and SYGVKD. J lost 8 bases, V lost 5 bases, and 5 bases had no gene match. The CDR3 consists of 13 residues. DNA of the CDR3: TGTGCCATCAGTAGACAGGGGGCAGAAGGCTACACCTTC. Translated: CAISRQGAEGYTF.

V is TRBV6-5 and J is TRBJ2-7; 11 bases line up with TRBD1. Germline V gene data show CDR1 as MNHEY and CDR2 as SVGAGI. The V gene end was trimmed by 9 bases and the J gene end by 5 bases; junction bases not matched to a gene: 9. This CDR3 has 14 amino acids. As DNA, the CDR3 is TGTGCCAGTAGACCGGGACAGGGGGTCCACGAGCAGTACTTC. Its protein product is CASRPGQGVHEQYF.

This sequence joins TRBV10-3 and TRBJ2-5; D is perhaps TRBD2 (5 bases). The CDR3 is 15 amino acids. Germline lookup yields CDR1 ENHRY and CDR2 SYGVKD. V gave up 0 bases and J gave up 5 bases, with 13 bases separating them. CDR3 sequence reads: CAISESISGRETQYF. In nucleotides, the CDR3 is TGTGCCATCAGTGAGTCGATAAGCGGCCGGGAGACCCAGTACTTC.

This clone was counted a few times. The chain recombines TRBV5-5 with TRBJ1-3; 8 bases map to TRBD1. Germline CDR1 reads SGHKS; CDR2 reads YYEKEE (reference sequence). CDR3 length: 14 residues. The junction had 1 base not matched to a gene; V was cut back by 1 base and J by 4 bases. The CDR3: CASSLYRGGNTIYF. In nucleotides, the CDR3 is TGTGCCAGCAGCTTGTACAGGGGGGGAAACACCATATATTTT.

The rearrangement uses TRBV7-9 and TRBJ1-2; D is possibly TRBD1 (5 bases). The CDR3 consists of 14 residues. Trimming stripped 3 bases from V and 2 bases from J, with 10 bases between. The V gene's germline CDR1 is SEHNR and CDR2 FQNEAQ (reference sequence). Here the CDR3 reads CASSFGSGNYGYTF. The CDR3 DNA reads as TGTGCCAGCAGCTTTGGATCAGGGAACTATGGCTACACCTTC.

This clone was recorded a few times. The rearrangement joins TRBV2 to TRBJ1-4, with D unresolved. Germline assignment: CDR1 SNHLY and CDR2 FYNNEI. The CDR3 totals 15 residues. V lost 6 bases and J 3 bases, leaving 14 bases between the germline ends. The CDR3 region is CASRERTFSNEKLFF. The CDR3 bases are TGTGCCAGCAGGGAGCGGACCTTCTCTAATGAAAAACTGTTTTTT.

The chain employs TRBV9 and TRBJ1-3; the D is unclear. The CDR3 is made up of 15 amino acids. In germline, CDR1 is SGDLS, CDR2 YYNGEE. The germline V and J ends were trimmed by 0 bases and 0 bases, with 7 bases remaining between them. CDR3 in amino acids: CASSVDLSSGNTIYF. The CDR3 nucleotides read TGTGCCAGCAGCGTAGACTTGAGCTCTGGAAACACCATATATTTT. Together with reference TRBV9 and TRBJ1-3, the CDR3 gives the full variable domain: DSGVTQTPKHLITATGQRVTLRCSPRSGDLSVYWYQQSLDQGLQFLIQYYNGEERAKGNILERFSAQQFPDLHSELNLSSLELGDSALYFCASSVDLSSGNTIYFGEGSWLTVV.